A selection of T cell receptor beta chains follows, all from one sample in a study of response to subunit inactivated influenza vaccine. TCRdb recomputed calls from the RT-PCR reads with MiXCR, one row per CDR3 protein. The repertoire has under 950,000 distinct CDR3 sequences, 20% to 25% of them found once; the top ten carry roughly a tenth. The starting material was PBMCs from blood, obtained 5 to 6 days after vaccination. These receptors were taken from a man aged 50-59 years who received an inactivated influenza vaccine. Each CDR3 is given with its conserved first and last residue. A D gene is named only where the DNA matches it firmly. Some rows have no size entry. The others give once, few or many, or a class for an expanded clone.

CASSSLGPGEQYF | TGTGCCAGCAGCTCCCTGGGGCCCGGGGAGCAGTACTTC | TRBJ2-7 | few | - | TRBV6-6
CASTRFPETQYF | TGTGCCAGCACCCGCTTCCCAGAGACCCAGTACTTC | TRBJ2-5 | few | - | TRBV7-9
CASSPQAGGSTVGELFF | TGTGCCAGCAGCCCCCAAGCGGGAGGGTCCACCGTTGGGGAGCTGTTTTTT | TRBJ2-2 | - | TRBD2 | TRBV5-4
CASSLPVADETQYF | TGTGCCAGCAGTCTCCCCGTGGCCGACGAGACCCAGTACTTC | TRBJ2-5 | - | - | TRBV7-8
CSAKITGVNTEAFF | TGCAGTGCGAAAATAACAGGGGTGAACACTGAAGCTTTCTTT | TRBJ1-1 | few | TRBD1 | TRBV20-1
CASSLAETLQFF | TGTGCCAGCAGCTTAGCGGAGACCCTCCAGTTCTTC | TRBJ2-1 | - | - | TRBV7-8
CASSLWTDTYEQYF | TGTGCCAGCAGCCTCTGGACGGATACCTACGAGCAGTACTTC | TRBJ2-7 | few | - | TRBV3-1
CASSQLHRLSYEQYF | TGCGCCAGCAGCCAGCTTCACCGGTTGTCCTACGAGCAGTACTTC | TRBJ2-7 | few | - | TRBV4-1
CASSDVGDTQYF | TGCGCCAGCAGTGATGTCGGAGATACGCAGTATTTT | TRBJ2-3 | - | - | TRBV10-1
CASSLGGPGRLKAFF | TGCGCCAGCAGCTTGGGAGGCCCGGGACGGTTAAAAGCTTTCTTT | TRBJ1-1 | - | - | TRBV5-1
CASTPGGDYGYTF | TGTGCCAGCACTCCAGGTGGGGACTATGGCTACACCTTC | TRBJ1-2 | - | - | TRBV12-3/TRBV12-4
CAISGQGAVEQYF | TGTGCCATCAGCGGACAGGGGGCGGTTGAGCAGTACTTC | TRBJ2-7 | few | TRBD1 | TRBV10-3
CSVDRTTYNEQFF | TGCAGCGTCGACCGGACCACCTACAATGAGCAGTTCTTC | TRBJ2-1 | - | - | TRBV29-1
CSVERFGTDTQYF | TGCAGCGTTGAGCGTTTCGGCACAGATACGCAGTATTTT | TRBJ2-3 | many | - | TRBV29-1
CASSWGSGGSSTDTQYF | TGTGCCAGCAGCTGGGGGAGTGGGGGCTCAAGCACAGATACGCAGTATTTT | TRBJ2-3 | - | - | TRBV11-2
CASSVGGQGNTEAFF | TGTGCCAGCAGCGTAGGAGGGCAGGGCAACACTGAAGCTTTCTTT | TRBJ1-1 | many | - | TRBV9
CSAKEGEKLFF | TGCAGTGCTAAGGAGGGCGAAAAACTGTTTTTT | TRBJ1-4 | few | - | TRBV20-1
CASSPTGAHTQYF | TGTGCCAGCAGTCCCACGGGTGCACATACGCAGTATTTT | TRBJ2-3 | few | - | TRBV6-1
CASSSIGKEGYTF | TGTGCCAGCAGTTCGATAGGGAAGGAGGGCTACACCTTC | TRBJ1-2 | few | - | TRBV12-3/TRBV12-4
CASSSGSRRLAGGTDTQYF | TGCGCCAGCAGCTCCGGGTCCCGTCGACTAGCGGGTGGTACAGATACGCAGTATTTT | TRBJ2-3 | - | TRBD2 | TRBV5-1
CSAFRDTDQETQYF | TGCAGTGCTTTCCGGGACACGGACCAAGAGACCCAGTACTTC | TRBJ2-5 | many | - | TRBV20-1
CSVGPGGETQYF | TGCAGCGTTGGACCGGGCGGGGAGACCCAGTACTTC | TRBJ2-5 | few | - | TRBV29-1
CSARDLAGPEKLFF | TGCAGTGCTAGAGATCTCGCAGGACCCGAAAAACTGTTTTTT | TRBJ1-4 | few | - | TRBV20-1
CASSVTSLDNEQFF | TGTGCCAGCAGCGTAACTAGCCTAGACAATGAGCAGTTCTTC | TRBJ2-1 | - | - | TRBV9
CASSYGHNPNYEQYF | TGCGCCAGCAGCTACGGACACAATCCTAACTACGAGCAGTACTTC | TRBJ2-7 | - | - | TRBV4-1
CASSLLALSSINNEQFF | TGTGCCAGCAGCTTACTCGCACTCTCCTCGATCAACAATGAGCAGTTCTTC | TRBJ2-1 | few | - | TRBV7-2
CASSYPRDPGDTQYF | TGTGCCAGCAGCTACCCGCGGGACCCTGGGGATACGCAGTATTTT | TRBJ2-3 | many | - | TRBV11-2
CASSSWGEREKLFF | TGTGCCAGCAGCTCCTGGGGGGAGCGGGAAAAACTGTTTTTT | TRBJ1-4 | - | - | TRBV11-2
CASSLGQLIQETQYF | TGTGCCAGCAGTTTGGGACAGCTCATCCAAGAGACCCAGTACTTC | TRBJ2-5 | - | TRBD1 | TRBV12-3/TRBV12-4
CASSHRLGGGYGYTF | TGTGCCAGCAGTCACCGACTAGGAGGAGGCTATGGCTACACCTTC | TRBJ1-2 | few | - | TRBV2
CASSYGTASWDYGYTF | TGTGCCAGCAGTTACGGGACGGCTTCCTGGGACTATGGCTACACCTTC | TRBJ1-2 | few | - | TRBV6-2/TRBV6-3
CASSTSLSVETQYF | TGTGCCAGCAGTACCTCCCTCTCGGTCGAGACCCAGTACTTC | TRBJ2-5 | - | - | TRBV6-2/TRBV6-3
CASSTPGGSRGYTF | TGTGCCAGCAGTACTCCCGGGGGGAGTCGGGGCTACACCTTC | TRBJ1-2 | - | - | TRBV6-5
CASRQPGTGISYEQYF | TGTGCCAGCAGGCAGCCCGGGACAGGGATCTCCTACGAGCAGTACTTC | TRBJ2-7 | - | TRBD1 | TRBV6-2/TRBV6-3
CASSLSYFWSGDYNEQFF | TGTGCCAGCAGTTTATCCTATTTTTGGTCAGGAGACTACAATGAGCAGTTCTTC | TRBJ2-1 | - | - | TRBV27
CSVVGPLHTDTQYF | TGCAGCGTTGTAGGACCCCTCCACACGGATACGCAGTATTTT | TRBJ2-3 | - | - | TRBV29-1
CASSFPLHRETQYF | TGTGCCAGCAGTTTCCCACTCCACAGAGAGACCCAGTACTTC | TRBJ2-5 | - | - | TRBV28
CASREGARELFF | TGTGCCAGCAGGGAGGGGGCGAGGGAGCTGTTTTTT | TRBJ2-2 | - | - | TRBV3-1
CASSHQLLAGAYNEQFF | TGCGCCAGCAGCCATCAATTACTAGCGGGGGCCTACAATGAGCAGTTCTTC | TRBJ2-1 | few | TRBD2 | TRBV4-3
CATSDLGGPGELFF | TGTGCCACCAGTGATTTAGGGGGACCCGGGGAGCTGTTTTTT | TRBJ2-2 | - | - | TRBV24-1
CASSLRGGLGKNIQYF | TGTGCCAGCAGCTTGCGGGGGGGCCTTGGCAAAAACATTCAGTACTTC | TRBJ2-4 | - | TRBD2 | TRBV7-2
CASSLVGFNQPQHF | TGTGCCAGCAGCTTAGTAGGATTCAATCAGCCCCAGCATTTT | TRBJ1-5 | - | - | TRBV7-9
CSVGAGTVDNEQFF | TGCAGCGTTGGGGCCGGGACAGTGGACAATGAGCAGTTCTTC | TRBJ2-1 | few | TRBD1 | TRBV29-1
CSARGQLNTEAFF | TGCAGTGCGAGGGGTCAGTTGAACACTGAAGCTTTCTTT | TRBJ1-1 | - | - | TRBV20-1
CASTQDRGISNQPQHF | TGTGCCAGCACACAGGACAGGGGGATTAGCAATCAGCCCCAGCATTTT | TRBJ1-5 | few | TRBD1 | TRBV28
CSVLGARNTGELFF | TGCAGCGTTTTGGGGGCAAGGAACACCGGGGAGCTGTTTTTT | TRBJ2-2 | - | - | TRBV29-1
CASSYEGRGYEQYF | TGTGCCAGCAGTTACGAAGGCAGGGGCTACGAGCAGTACTTC | TRBJ2-7 | many | - | TRBV6-5
CAGSGGRRDTQYF | TGTGCCGGTAGCGGGGGGAGAAGAGATACGCAGTATTTT | TRBJ2-3 | - | TRBD2 | TRBV28
CASSYRAGGQETQYF | TGTGCCAGCAGTTACAGGGCAGGCGGTCAAGAGACCCAGTACTTC | TRBJ2-5 | - | - | TRBV27
CASSSGVGMNGKLFF | TGTGCCAGCAGCTCAGGGGTGGGCATGAACGGAAAACTGTTTTTT | TRBJ1-4 | - | - | TRBV7-2
CSVALAGGTETQYF | TGCAGCGTAGCCCTAGCGGGAGGTACAGAGACCCAGTACTTC | TRBJ2-5 | few | TRBD2 | TRBV29-1
CASTPNSYEQYF | TGTGCCAGCACACCCAACTCCTACGAGCAGTACTTC | TRBJ2-7 | few | - | TRBV11-2
CASSQDPSGETQYF | TGTGCCAGCAGCCAAGATCCATCAGGAGAGACCCAGTACTTC | TRBJ2-5 | few | - | TRBV3-1
CASTRTRVLTDTQYF | TGTGCCAGCACCCGCACGAGGGTTTTGACAGATACGCAGTATTTT | TRBJ2-3 | few | - | TRBV7-2
CASSQDWPRSYNSPLHF | TGTGCCAGCAGCCAAGATTGGCCCCGCTCCTATAATTCACCCCTCCACTTT | TRBJ1-6 | few | - | TRBV4-2
CATQRGVGGNEQFF | TGTGCCACCCAACGCGGGGTCGGGGGAAATGAGCAGTTCTTC | TRBJ2-1 | few | - | TRBV27
CASSQQGASDTQYF | TGTGCCAGCAGTCAACAGGGGGCGTCAGATACGCAGTATTTT | TRBJ2-3 | - | TRBD1 | TRBV27
CASSLVAEPGEQYF | TGCGCCAGCAGCTTGGTAGCGGAGCCGGGGGAGCAGTACTTC | TRBJ2-7 | - | - | TRBV5-1
CASSPGTAIYEQYF | TGTGCCAGCAGTCCCGGGACCGCAATTTACGAGCAGTACTTC | TRBJ2-7 | many | - | TRBV12-3/TRBV12-4
CANSQESGMEGGELFF | TGCGCCAACAGCCAAGAGTCAGGGATGGAGGGCGGGGAGCTGTTTTTT | TRBJ2-2 | - | - | TRBV4-1